A single sample gave rise to the 32 T cell receptor beta chains below, sequenced in a study of blood T cell repertoires in COVID-19 (TCRdb year 2020). Receptor libraries were prepared by the immunoSEQ multiplex PCR assay. Sourced from immuneACCESS, this table was stored by TCRdb with only in-frame sequences that have V and J called. A share of the clones is absent; for the studies checked, an unresolved V gene accounts for under half, and the remainder has no known explanation. The sample records roughly 43,000 clones, 90% of which are singletons. Roughly 3.1% of the sample lies in the top ten. Sequenced: peripheral blood. These receptors were obtained from a man between 45 and 60 years old with active COVID-19.

This chain connects TRBV19 to TRBJ1-2; D remains ambiguous. V lost 2 bases and J 8 bases, leaving 15 bases between the germline ends. Per germline, CDR1 LNHDA and CDR2 SQIVND (reference sequence). The CDR3 consists of 14 residues. The CDR3 region has the DNA TGTGCCAGTAGTATAAATCGGGATACCTACGGCTACACCTTC. Its translation is CASSINRDTYGYTF.

The V call is TRBV6-5, the J call TRBJ1-3; 7 nucleotides line up with TRBD1. The CDR3 has 14 amino acids. Trimming at V came to 5 bases and at J to 2 bases, leaving 3 bases not matched to a gene. Germline V gives CDR1 MNHEY, CDR2 SVGAGI. The CDR3 loop is CASSRQGTGNTIYF. The CDR3 coding sequence is TGTGCCAGCAGTCGACAGGGTACTGGAAACACCATATATTTT.

The chain employs TRBV27 and TRBJ1-6; TRBD1 matches at 12 bases. CDR1 is MNHEY and CDR2 is SMNVEV in the germline V gene (reference sequence). Germline trimming cut 6 bases from V and 7 bases from J; bases unmatched to any gene: 7. The CDR3 has 16 residues. DNA of the CDR3: TGTGCCAGCAGCCTGGGACAGGGGGCTTTCAATTCACCCCTCCACTTT. Translating it yields CASSLGQGAFNSPLHF.

This chain joins TRBV7-9 and TRBJ2-7; D unclear. CDR1 is SEHNR and CDR2 is FQNEAQ in the germline V gene (reference sequence). The CDR3 has 17 residues. V dropped 2 bases and J dropped 0 bases, with 17 bases sitting between them. The CDR3, as DNA: TGTGCCAGCAGCTTAAGATTTGGGCAGGCGAGCTCCTACGAGCAGTACTTC. It translates to CASSLRFGQASSYEQYF.

The genes are TRBV29-1 and TRBJ2-7, with 16 bases aligning to TRBD2. In germline, CDR1 is SQVTM, CDR2 ANQGSEA. The CDR3 loop spans 15 amino acids. The J segment lost 5 bases and the V segment lost 7 bases, leaving 8 bases of the junction unmatched. CDR3 coding DNA: TGCAGCGGGCTGGGACTAGCGGGGGGGCCCGACGAGCAGTACTTC. Its protein is CSGLGLAGGPDEQYF.

The genes are TRBV30 and TRBJ2-7; D is perhaps TRBD1 (6 bases). Germline CDR1 reads GTSNPN; CDR2 reads SVGIG (reference sequence). V lost 4 bases and J 7 bases, leaving 11 bases between the germline ends. CDR3 size: 11 residues. The CDR3 coding sequence is TGTGCCTGGACACAGGGCCGGGAGCAGTACTTC. It specifies CAWTQGREQYF.

The rearrangement links TRBV7-9 to TRBJ2-2; TRBD2 is a possible D gene (7 bases). Per germline, CDR1 SEHNR and CDR2 FQNEAQ (reference sequence). The CDR3 runs 15 residues. The V end was cut by 7 bases, the J end by 5 bases, with 17 bases between. The CDR3 nucleotides read TGTGCCAGCACGCGAGGGCGGGGGCATACCGGGGAGCTGTTTTTT. Its translation: CASTRGRGHTGELFF.

The chain's CDR3 is CASRAPGQGSYEQYF. The CDR3 DNA follows: TGTGCCAGCAGGGCCCCGGGACAGGGTAGCTACGAGCAGTACTTC. The chain uses TRBV27 and TRBJ2-7; 9 nucleotides agree with TRBD1. The germline V gene has CDR1 MNHEY and CDR2 SMNVEV (reference sequence). This CDR3 contains 15 residues. V dropped 6 bases and J dropped 3; count of bases not matched to a gene: 9.

The genes are TRBV3-1 (or the pseudogene TRBV3-2) and TRBJ1-2; D is ambiguous. The CDR3 is 13 residues long. The V gene lost 0 bases and the J gene lost 8 bases, with 10 bases spanning the gap. Germline loops: CDR1 LGHDT, CDR2 YNNKEL (reference sequence). The CDR3 sequence is CASSQELASGYTF. The CDR3 DNA sequence: TGTGCCAGCAGCCAAGAATTGGCCTCGGGCTACACCTTC.

The rearrangement uses TRBV6-5 and TRBJ2-5, with a possible D match to TRBD2 (7 bases). This CDR3 spans 15 amino acids. The ends were cut back, 0 bases at V and 5 bases at J, with 13 bases in the middle. CDR1 and CDR2 from the germline V gene are MNHEY and SVGAGI. CDR3 in amino acids: CASSYSTGGQETQYF. Written as DNA, the CDR3 is TGTGCCAGCAGTTACTCGACCGGGGGGCAGGAGACCCAGTACTTC.

The chain combines TRBV25-1 with TRBJ1-1; the match to TRBD1 covers 8 bases. The germline V gene has CDR1 MGHDK and CDR2 SYGVNS. Germline trimming cut 6 bases from V and 6 bases from J; bases unmatched to any gene: 9. The length of the CDR3 is 14 residues. Here the CDR3 DNA reads TGTGCCAGCAGGTCGACAGGGGTGGCCGCTGAAGCTTTCTTT. Its protein is CASRSTGVAAEAFF.

The chain is built from TRBV18 and TRBJ2-3, with TRBD2 identical over 11 bases. The CDR3 is 16 amino acids. The germline V gene encodes CDR1 KGHSH and CDR2 LQKENI. V gave up 0 bases and J gave up 5 bases; unmatched junction bases: 4. The CDR3 nucleotides are TGTGCCAGCTCACCACCAGGGACTAGCGGAAAAGATACGCAGTATTTT. Translating it yields CASSPPGTSGKDTQYF.

The count of this clone is one. The CDR3 DNA is TGTGCCAGCCAGGGGGAACGTTACAATGAGCAGTTCTTC. Translation gives CASQGERYNEQFF. J is TRBJ2-1 and V is TRBV6-5, with 7 bases fitting TRBD1. The J segment lost 4 bases and the V segment lost 8 bases, leaving 5 bases of the junction unmatched. Germline V gene sequence: CDR1 MNHEY, CDR2 SVGAGI. This CDR3 is built from 13 residues.

This clone occurred once. The rearrangement joins TRBV20-1 to TRBJ2-1; tentative D call: TRBD1 (6 bases). Per germline, CDR1 DFQATT and CDR2 SNEGSKA (reference sequence). The CDR3 is made up of 10 amino acids. V lost 6 bases, J lost 7 bases, and 7 bases lay in between. In DNA form, the CDR3 reads TGCAGTGCCACAGGGAATGAGCAGTTCTTC. Residues: CSATGNEQFF.

The rearrangement links TRBV30 to TRBJ1-6, with TRBD1 as a possible D gene (6 bases). The CDR3 covers 16 residues. V was cut by 4 bases and J by 5 bases, with 18 bases left in between. Germline CDR1 is GTSNPN and CDR2 is SVGIG (reference sequence). CDR3 bases: TGTGCCTGGACCCCAGGACAGCTTCTTGATAATTCACCCCTCCACTTT. It is translated as CAWTPGQLLDNSPLHF.

This chain uses TRBV7-2 with TRBJ2-5; perhaps TRBD2 as D (6 bases). The CDR3 covers 15 residues. V was cut by 4 bases and J by 7 bases, with 19 bases left in between. CDR1 and CDR2 from the germline V gene are SGHTA and FQGNSA. CDR3 DNA sequence: TGTGCCAGCAGCTCCACCGGGGGTGAGATCGTGACCCAGTACTTC. Its protein product is CASSSTGGEIVTQYF.

This clone has a single count. The chain is built from TRBV28 and TRBJ2-2; no clear D gene. V was trimmed by 2 bases and J by 8 bases, leaving 9 bases between them. The germline V gene encodes CDR1 MDHEN and CDR2 SYDVKM. This CDR3 contains 13 residues. The CDR3 reads CASSLEWRGELFF. In nucleotides, the CDR3 is TGTGCCAGCAGTTTAGAGTGGCGGGGGGAGCTGTTTTTT.

J is TRBJ1-5 and V is TRBV19; 9 nucleotides match TRBD1. The CDR3 spans 15 residues. From germline, CDR1 is LNHDA and CDR2 SQIVND (reference sequence). V lost 8 bases to trimming and J lost 2 bases; unmatched junction nucleotides: 7. The CDR3 DNA follows: TGTGCCAGTTGGGGCCGGGACAGGGGCAATCAGCCCCAGCATTTT. Its translation is CASWGRDRGNQPQHF.

This chain links TRBV7-9 with TRBJ2-5, with TRBD2 matching over 9 bases. With V trimmed by 5 bases and J by 1 base, 11 bases remained unmatched. The CDR3 sequence is 17 residues long. From germline, CDR1 is SEHNR and CDR2 FQNEAQ (reference sequence). The CDR3 region is CASSTGGGGGAQETQYF. CDR3 sequence (DNA): TGTGCCAGCAGCACCGGAGGGGGCGGGGGGGCCCAAGAGACCCAGTACTTC. Variable domain in full (rest from reference TRBV7-9 and TRBJ2-5): DTGVSQNPRHKITKRGQNVTFRCDPISEHNRLYWYRQTLGQGPEFLTYFQNEAQLEKSRLLSDRFSAERPKGSFSTLEIQRTEQGDSAMYLCASSTGGGGGAQETQYFGPGTRLLVL.

The chain has TRBV15 and TRBJ1-1; TRBD1 agrees at 8 bases. With 4 bases clipped from V and 11 bases from J, the junction kept 9 bases outside the gene matches. Germline CDR1 reads LNHNV; CDR2 reads YYDKDF (reference sequence). The CDR3 totals 13 residues. CDR3 sequence: CATSNGQGGVAFF. CDR3 nucleotide sequence: TGTGCCACCAGCAACGGACAGGGCGGGGTGGCTTTCTTT.

The genes are TRBV28 and TRBJ1-2; no reliable D call. The CDR3 covers 14 residues. Trimming pared 8 bases from V and 7 bases from J, leaving 20 bases between. Germline V CDR1 and CDR2: MDHEN, SYDVKM. The CDR3 nucleotides are TGTGCCAGCTCGTCCCAGGTCCCCCCTTCTGGCTACACCTTC. Amino acids: CASSSQVPPSGYTF.

This rearrangement joins TRBV7-3 to TRBJ2-5; 7 positions agree with TRBD1. From germline, CDR1 is SGHTA and CDR2 FQGTGA. Trimming removed 4 bases from V and 7 bases from J; junction bases left unmatched: 6. This CDR3 contains 13 residues. In nucleotides, the CDR3 is TGTGCCAGCAGCTCAGGGGGACCGGGGACCCAGTACTTC. Its translation is CASSSGGPGTQYF.

The V and J genes are TRBV29-1 and TRBJ2-5; weak D call: TRBD2 (6 bases). Per germline, CDR1 SQVTM and CDR2 ANQGSEA. The CDR3 has 12 amino acids. V was pared by 3 bases and J by 3 bases, with 8 bases between. CDR3 DNA sequence: TGCAGCGTTGATACGGGGGAAGAGACCCAGTACTTC. The encoded protein is CSVDTGEETQYF.

This sequence joins TRBV4-3 and TRBJ1-3, with TRBD1 matching 8 bases. Germline V gene data show CDR1 as LGHNA and CDR2 as YSLEER. The CDR3 loop spans 16 amino acids. Trimming removed 4 bases from V and 0 bases from J; junction bases left unmatched: 5. CDR3 region: CASSRQGTGSGNTIYF. The DNA of the CDR3 is TGCGCCAGCAGCCGGCAAGGGACAGGCTCTGGAAACACCATATATTTT.

The chain recombines TRBV6-1 with TRBJ2-1, with a weak D call TRBD2 (5 bases). The CDR3 has 16 residues. Germline lookup yields CDR1 MNHNS and CDR2 SASEGT. V gave up 3 bases and J gave up 2 bases, with 14 bases separating them. CDR3 sequence reads: CASSDLGRGTYNEQFF. The CDR3 nucleotides read TGTGCCAGCAGTGACCTTGGCCGGGGAACCTACAATGAGCAGTTCTTC.

A single count supports this clone. The J gene is TRBJ1-3, the V gene TRBV30, with a tentative D call TRBD1 (6 bases). This CDR3 is built from 14 residues. Germline V gene data show CDR1 as GTSNPN and CDR2 as SVGIG (reference sequence). V shed 5 bases and J shed 0 bases, with 11 bases lying between them. The CDR3 bases are TGTGCCTGGGACAGGCTTACCTCTGGAAACACCATATATTTT. Protein product: CAWDRLTSGNTIYF. The full variable domain, rest sourced from reference TRBV30 and TRBJ1-3, is SQTIHQWPATLVQPVGSPLSLECTVEGTSNPNLYWYRQAAGRGLQLLFYSVGIGQISSEVPQNLSASRPQDRQFILSSKKLLLSDSGFYLCAWDRLTSGNTIYFGEGSWLTVV.

The chain uses TRBV29-1 and TRBJ1-2, with D hard to call. CDR3 length: 12 amino acids. Germline V gene sequence: CDR1 SQVTM, CDR2 ANQGSEA. Trimming left V 6 bases short and J 8 bases short, with 16 bases between. The CDR3 nucleotides are TGCAGCGTGCGCTTCGGGGTCGGAGGCTACACCTTC. This codes for CSVRFGVGGYTF.

The V and J genes are TRBV5-1 and TRBJ2-6, with TRBD1 matching over 10 bases. The V segment lost 4 bases and the J segment 0 bases; nucleotides outside the gene matches: 7. The CDR3 contains 18 residues. From germline, CDR1 is SGHRS and CDR2 YFSETQ. The CDR3 DNA sequence: TGCGCCAGCAGCCTCCGGGACAGGGGAAGCTCTGGGGCCAACGTCCTGACTTTC. Translated, it gives CASSLRDRGSSGANVLTF.

V is TRBV2 and J is TRBJ1-5, with 12 bases aligning to TRBD1. CDR1 is SNHLY and CDR2 is FYNNEI in the germline V gene. J was trimmed by 4 bases and V by 6 bases; bases with no gene match: 13. The CDR3 sequence is 18 residues long. The CDR3 sequence is CASRSRDRGRNPNQPQHF. The CDR3 coding sequence is TGTGCCAGCAGGAGCCGGGACAGGGGGCGAAACCCGAATCAGCCCCAGCATTTT.

The chain joins TRBV5-1 to TRBJ1-2; TRBD1 agrees at 8 bases. V shed 2 bases and J 3 bases; nucleotides not matched to a gene: 9. Germline CDR1 reads SGHRS; CDR2 reads YFSETQ. The length of the CDR3 is 16 residues. The CDR3 reads CASSLAPGQDYYGYTF. CDR3 sequence (DNA): TGCGCCAGCAGCTTAGCACCGGGACAGGATTACTATGGCTACACCTTC.

The chain joins TRBV18 to TRBJ2-3; maybe TRBD1 (6 bases). This CDR3 is built from 18 residues. CDR1 and CDR2 (germline): KGHSH, LQKENI. The V end was cut by 1 base, the J end by 0 bases, with 17 bases between. CDR3 protein: CASSPLGIQGGSTDTQYF. In DNA, the CDR3 is TGTGCCAGCTCACCACTCGGAATTCAAGGGGGAAGCACAGATACGCAGTATTTT. The full variable domain, completed using reference TRBV18 and TRBJ2-3, is NAGVMQNPRHLVRRRGQEARLRCSPMKGHSHVYWYRQLPEEGLKFMVYLQKENIIDESGMPKERFSAEFPKEGPSILRIQQVVRGDSAAYFCASSPLGIQGGSTDTQYFGPGTRLTVL.

The rearrangement uses TRBV7-2 and TRBJ2-2; no clear D gene. The V end was cut by 1 base, the J end by 6 bases, with 12 bases between. Germline V gives CDR1 SGHTA, CDR2 FQGNSA. CDR3 length: 15 amino acids. The CDR3 bases are TGTGCCAGCAGCTTAGGGCAGGTCCTGGCCGGGGAGCTGTTTTTT. Residues: CASSLGQVLAGELFF.